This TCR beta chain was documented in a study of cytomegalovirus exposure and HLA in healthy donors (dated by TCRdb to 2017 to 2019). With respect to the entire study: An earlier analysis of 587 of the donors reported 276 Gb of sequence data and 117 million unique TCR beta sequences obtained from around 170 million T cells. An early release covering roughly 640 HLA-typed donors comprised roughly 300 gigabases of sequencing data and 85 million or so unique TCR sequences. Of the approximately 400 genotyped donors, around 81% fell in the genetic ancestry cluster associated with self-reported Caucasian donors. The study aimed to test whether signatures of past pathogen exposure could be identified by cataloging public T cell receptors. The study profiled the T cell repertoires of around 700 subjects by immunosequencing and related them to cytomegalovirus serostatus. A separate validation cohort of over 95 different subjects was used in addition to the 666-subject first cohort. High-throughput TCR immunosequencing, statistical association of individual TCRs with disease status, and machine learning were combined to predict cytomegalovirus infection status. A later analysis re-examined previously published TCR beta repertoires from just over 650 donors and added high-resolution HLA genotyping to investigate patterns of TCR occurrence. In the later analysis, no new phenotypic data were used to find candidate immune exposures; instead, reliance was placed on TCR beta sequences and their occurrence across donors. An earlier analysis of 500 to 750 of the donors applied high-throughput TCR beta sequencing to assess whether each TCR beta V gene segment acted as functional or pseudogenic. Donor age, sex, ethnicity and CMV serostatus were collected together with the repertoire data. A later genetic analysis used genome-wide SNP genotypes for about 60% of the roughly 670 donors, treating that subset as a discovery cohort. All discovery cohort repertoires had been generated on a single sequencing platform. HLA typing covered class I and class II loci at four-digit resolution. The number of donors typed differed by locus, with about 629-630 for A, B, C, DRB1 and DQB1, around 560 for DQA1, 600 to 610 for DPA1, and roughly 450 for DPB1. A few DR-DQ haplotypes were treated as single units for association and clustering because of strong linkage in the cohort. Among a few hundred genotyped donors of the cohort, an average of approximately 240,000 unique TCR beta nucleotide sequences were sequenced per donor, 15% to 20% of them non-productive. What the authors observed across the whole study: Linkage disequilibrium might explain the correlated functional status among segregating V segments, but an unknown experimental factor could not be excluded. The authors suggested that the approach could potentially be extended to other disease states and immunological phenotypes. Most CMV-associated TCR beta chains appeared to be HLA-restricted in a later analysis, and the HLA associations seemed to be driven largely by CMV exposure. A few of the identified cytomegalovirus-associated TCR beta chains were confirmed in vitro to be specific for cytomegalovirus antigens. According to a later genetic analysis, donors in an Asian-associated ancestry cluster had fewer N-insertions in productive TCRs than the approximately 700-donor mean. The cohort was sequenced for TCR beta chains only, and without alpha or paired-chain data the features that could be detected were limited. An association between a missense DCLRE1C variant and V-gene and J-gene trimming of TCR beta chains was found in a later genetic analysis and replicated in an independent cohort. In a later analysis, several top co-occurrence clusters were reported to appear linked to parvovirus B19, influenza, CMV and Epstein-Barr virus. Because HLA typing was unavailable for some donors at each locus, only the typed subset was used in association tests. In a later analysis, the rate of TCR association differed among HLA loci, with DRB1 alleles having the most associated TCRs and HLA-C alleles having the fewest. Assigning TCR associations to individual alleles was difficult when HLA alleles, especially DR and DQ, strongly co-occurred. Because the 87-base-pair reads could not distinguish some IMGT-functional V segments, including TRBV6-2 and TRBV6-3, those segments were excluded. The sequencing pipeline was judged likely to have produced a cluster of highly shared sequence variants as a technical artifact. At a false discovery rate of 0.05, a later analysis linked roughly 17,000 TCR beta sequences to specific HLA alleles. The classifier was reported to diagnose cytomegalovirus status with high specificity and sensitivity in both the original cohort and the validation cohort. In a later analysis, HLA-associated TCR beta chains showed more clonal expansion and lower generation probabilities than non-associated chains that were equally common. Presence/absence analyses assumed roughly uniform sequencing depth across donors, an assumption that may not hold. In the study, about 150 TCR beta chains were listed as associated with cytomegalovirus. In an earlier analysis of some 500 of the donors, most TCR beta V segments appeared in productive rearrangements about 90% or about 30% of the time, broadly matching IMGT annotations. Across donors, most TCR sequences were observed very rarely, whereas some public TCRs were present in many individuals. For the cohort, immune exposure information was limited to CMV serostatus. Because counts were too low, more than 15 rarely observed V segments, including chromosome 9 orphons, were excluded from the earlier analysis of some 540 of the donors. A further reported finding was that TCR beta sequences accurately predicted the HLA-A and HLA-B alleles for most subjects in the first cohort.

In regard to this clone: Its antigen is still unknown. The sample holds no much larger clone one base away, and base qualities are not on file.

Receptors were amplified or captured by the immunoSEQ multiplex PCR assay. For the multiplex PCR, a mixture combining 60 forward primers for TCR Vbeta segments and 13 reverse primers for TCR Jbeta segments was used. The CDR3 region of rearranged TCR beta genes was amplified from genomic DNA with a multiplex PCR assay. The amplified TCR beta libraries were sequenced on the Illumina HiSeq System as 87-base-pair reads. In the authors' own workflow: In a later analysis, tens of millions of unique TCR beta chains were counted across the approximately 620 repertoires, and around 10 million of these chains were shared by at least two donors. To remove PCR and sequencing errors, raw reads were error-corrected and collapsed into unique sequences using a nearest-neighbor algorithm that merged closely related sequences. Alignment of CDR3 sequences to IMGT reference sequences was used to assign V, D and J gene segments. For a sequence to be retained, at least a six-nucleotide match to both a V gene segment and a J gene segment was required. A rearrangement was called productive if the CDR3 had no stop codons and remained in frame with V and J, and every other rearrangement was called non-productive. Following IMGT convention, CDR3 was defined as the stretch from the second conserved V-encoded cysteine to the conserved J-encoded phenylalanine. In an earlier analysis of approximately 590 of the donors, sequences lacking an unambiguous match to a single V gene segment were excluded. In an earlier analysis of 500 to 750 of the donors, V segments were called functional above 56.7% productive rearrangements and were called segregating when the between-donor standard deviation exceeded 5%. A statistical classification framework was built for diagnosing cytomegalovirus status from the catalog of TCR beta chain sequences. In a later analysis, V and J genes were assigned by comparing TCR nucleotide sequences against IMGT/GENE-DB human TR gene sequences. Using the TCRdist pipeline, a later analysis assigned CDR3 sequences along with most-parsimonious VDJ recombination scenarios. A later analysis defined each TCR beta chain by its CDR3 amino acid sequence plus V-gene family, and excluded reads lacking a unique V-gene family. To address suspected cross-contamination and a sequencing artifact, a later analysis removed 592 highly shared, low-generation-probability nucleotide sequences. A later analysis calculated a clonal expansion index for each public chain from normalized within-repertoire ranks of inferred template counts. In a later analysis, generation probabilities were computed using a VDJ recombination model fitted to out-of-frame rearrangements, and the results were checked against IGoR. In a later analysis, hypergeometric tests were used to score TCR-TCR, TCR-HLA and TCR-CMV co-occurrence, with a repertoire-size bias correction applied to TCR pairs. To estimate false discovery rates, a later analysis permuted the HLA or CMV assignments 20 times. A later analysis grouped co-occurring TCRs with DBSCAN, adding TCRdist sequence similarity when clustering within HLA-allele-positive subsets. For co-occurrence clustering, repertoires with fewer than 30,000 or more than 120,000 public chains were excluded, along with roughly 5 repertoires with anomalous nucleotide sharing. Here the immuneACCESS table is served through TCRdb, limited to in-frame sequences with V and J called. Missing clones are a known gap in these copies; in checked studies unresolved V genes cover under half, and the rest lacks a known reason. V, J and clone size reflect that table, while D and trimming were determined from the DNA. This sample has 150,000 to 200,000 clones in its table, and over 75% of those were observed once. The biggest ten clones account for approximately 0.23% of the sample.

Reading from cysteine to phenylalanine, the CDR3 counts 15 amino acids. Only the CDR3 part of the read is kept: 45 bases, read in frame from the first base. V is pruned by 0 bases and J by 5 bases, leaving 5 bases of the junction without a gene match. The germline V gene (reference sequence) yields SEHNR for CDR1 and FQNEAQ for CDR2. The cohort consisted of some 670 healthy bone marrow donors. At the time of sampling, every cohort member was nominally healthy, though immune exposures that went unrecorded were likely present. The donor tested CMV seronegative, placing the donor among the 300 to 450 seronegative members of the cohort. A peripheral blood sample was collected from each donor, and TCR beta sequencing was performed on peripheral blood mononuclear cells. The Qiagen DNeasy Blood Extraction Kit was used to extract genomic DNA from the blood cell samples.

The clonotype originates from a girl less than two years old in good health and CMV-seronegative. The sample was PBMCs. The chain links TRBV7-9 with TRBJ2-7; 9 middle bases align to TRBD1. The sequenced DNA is TGTGCCAGCAGCTTAGCAGGGACAGGGAGCCACGAGCAGTACTTC. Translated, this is CASSLAGTGSHEQYF.